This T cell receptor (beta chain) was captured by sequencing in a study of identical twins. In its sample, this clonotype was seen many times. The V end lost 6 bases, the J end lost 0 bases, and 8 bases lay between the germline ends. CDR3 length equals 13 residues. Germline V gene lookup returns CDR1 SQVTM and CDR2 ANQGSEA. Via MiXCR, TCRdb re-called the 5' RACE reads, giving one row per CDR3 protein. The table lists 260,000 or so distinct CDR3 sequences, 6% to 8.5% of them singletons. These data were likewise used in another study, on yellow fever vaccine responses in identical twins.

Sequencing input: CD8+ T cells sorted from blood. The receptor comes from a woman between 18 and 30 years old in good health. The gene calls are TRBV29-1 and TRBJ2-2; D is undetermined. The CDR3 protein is CSVVEPNTGELFF. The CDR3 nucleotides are TGCAGCGTGGTAGAACCGAACACCGGGGAGCTGTTTTTT.